This TCR beta chain was sequenced in a study of T cell repertoires in aging, cancer and after chemotherapy. Multiplex touch-down PCR with TRB-A/B primers amplified rearranged V-D-J TRB sequences. From the multiplex PCR reads, TCRdb called clonotypes with MiXCR, one entry per CDR3 protein. The data show approximately 1,300 distinct CDR3 sequences, around 30% seen once. TCR beta rearrangements were amplified from peripheral blood genomic DNA. For this clonotype: This CDR3 fails to terminate in the conserved phenylalanine or tryptophan, so it likely reflects a read error.

Specimen: blood. The sequence was obtained from a human donor with a solid tumor.

The CDR3 DNA is TGTGCCAGTACCGTAGGGAACAGTCACACAGATACGCAGTATTCT. Residues: CASTVGNSHTDTQYS. This chain uses TRBV19 with TRBJ2-3; no clear D. The ends were cut back, 7 bases at V and 2 bases at J, with 16 bases in the middle. Per the germline V gene, CDR1 is LNHDA and CDR2 is SQIVND (reference sequence). There are 15 residues in the CDR3.